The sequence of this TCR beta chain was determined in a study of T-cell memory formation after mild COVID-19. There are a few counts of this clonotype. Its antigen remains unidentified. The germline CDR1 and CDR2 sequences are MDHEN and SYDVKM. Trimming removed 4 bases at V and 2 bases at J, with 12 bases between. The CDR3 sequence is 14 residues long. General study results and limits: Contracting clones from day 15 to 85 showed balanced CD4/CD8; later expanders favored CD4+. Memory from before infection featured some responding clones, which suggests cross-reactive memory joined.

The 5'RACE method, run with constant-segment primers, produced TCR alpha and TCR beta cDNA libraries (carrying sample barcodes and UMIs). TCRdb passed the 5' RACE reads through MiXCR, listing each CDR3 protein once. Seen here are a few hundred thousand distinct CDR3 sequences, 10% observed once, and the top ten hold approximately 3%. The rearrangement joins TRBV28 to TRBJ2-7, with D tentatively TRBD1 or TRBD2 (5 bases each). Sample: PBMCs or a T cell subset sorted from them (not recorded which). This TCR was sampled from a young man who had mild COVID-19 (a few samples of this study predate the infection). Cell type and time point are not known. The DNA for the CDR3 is TGTGCCAGCAGTTCCGGGACGGCTACCTACGAGCAGTACGTC. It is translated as CASSSGTATYEQYV.